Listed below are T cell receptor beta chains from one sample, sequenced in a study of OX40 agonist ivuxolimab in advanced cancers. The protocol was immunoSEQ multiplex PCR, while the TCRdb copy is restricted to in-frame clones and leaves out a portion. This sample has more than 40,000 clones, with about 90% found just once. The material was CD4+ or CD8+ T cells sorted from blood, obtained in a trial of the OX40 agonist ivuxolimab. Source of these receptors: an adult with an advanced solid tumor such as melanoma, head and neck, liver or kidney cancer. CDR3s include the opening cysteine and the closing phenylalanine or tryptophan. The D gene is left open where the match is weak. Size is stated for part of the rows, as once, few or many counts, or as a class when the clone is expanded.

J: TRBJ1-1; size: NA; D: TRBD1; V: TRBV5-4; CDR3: CASSLVTGGITEAFF; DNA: TGTGCCAGCAGCTTGGTAACAGGGGGGATCACTGAAGCTTTCTTT
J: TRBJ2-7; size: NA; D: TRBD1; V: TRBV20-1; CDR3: CSADRGREQYF; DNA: TGCAGTGCGGACAGGGGGCGGGAGCAGTACTTC
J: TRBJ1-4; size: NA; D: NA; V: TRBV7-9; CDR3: CASSLRGFEKLFF; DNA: TGTGCCAGCAGCCTTCGGGGGTTTGAAAAACTGTTTTTT
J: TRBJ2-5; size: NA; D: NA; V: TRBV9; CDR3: CASSVWGRRAGKETQYF; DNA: TGTGCCAGCAGCGTATGGGGGCGCAGAGCGGGAAAAGAGACCCAGTACTTC
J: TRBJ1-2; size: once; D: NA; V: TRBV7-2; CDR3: CASSSREGLFYGYTF; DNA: TGTGCCAGCAGCTCCCGGGAGGGCTTGTTCTATGGCTACACCTTC
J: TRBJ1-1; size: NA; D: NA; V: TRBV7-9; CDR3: CASSFRENTEAFF; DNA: TGTGCCAGCAGCTTCCGGGAGAACACTGAAGCTTTCTTT
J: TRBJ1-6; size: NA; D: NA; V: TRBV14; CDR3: CASSQPRGPGSSSPLHF; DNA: TGTGCCAGCAGCCAGCCCCGGGGCCCGGGTTCCAGCTCACCCCTCCACTTT
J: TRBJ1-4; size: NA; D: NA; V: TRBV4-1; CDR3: CASSHQDREGEKLFF; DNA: TGCGCCAGCAGCCACCAGGACAGAGAAGGTGAAAAACTGTTTTTT
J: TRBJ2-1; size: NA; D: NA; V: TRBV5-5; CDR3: CASSPGLLEQFF; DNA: TGTGCCAGCAGCCCGGGACTTCTTGAGCAGTTCTTC
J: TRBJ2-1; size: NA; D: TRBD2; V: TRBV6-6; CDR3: CASSGRAGDSYNEQFF; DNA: TGTGCCAGCAGTGGAAGAGCGGGAGACTCCTACAATGAGCAGTTCTTC
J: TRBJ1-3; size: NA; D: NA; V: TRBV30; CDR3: CAWSVMTGSGNTIYF; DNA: TGTGCCTGGAGTGTAATGACCGGCTCTGGAAACACCATATATTTT
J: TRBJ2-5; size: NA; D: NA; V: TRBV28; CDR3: CASNLYGAGLETQYF; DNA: TGTGCCAGCAACCTATATGGGGCAGGGTTGGAGACCCAGTACTTC
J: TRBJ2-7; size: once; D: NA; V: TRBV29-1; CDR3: CSVYLSTGAYEQYF; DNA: TGCAGCGTGTACTTGTCAACGGGCGCCTACGAGCAGTACTTC
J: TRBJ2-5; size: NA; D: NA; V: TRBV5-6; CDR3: CASSQIERETQYF; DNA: TGTGCCAGCAGCCAAATCGAACGGGAGACCCAGTACTTC
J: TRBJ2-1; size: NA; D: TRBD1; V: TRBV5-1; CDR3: CASSLYGQGTFF; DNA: TGCGCCAGCAGCTTGTACGGACAGGGGACGTTCTTC
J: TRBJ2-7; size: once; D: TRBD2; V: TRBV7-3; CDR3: CASSYKAGVGEQYF; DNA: TGTGCCAGCAGCTATAAAGCGGGAGTGGGAGAGCAGTACTTC
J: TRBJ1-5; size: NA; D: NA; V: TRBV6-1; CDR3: CASTPDRLGWPQHF; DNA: TGTGCCAGCACTCCCGACAGGCTTGGCTGGCCCCAGCATTTT
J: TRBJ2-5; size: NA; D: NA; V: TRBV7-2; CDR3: CASSFRGGRGQETQYF; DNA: TGTGCCAGCAGCTTCAGGGGAGGGCGGGGACAAGAGACCCAGTACTTC
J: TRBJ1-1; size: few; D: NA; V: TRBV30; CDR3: CAWSRGAATEAFF; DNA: TGTGCCTGGAGTAGAGGGGCTGCCACTGAAGCTTTCTTT
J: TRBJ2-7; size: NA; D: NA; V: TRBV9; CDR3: CASSAAGGYEQYF; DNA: TGTGCCAGCAGCGCCGCCGGGGGATACGAGCAGTACTTC
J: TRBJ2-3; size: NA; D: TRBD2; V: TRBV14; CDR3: CASSQHRDYLSYTDTQYF; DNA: TGTGCCAGCAGCCAACACCGGGACTACTTGTCCTACACAGATACGCAGTATTTT
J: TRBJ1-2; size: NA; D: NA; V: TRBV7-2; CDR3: CASSFGGSYGYTF; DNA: TGTGCCAGCAGCTTTGGGGGTAGCTATGGCTACACCTTC
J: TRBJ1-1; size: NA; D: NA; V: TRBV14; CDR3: CASSQDRGRGTEAFF; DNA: TGTGCCAGCAGCCAAGATCGGGGCCGGGGCACTGAAGCTTTCTTT
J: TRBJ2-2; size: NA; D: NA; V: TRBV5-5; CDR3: CASSSQGTGELFF; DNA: TGTGCCAGCAGCTCCCAGGGTACCGGGGAGCTGTTTTTT
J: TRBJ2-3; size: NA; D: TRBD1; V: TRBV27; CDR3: CASSQGDGPTDTQYF; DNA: TGTGCCAGCAGCCAGGGGGACGGACCCACAGATACGCAGTATTTT
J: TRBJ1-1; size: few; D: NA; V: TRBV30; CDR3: CAWAGVGEAFF; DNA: TGTGCCTGGGCAGGGGTGGGTGAAGCTTTCTTT
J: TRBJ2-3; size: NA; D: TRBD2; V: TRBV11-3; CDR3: CASSLGLAGEGDTQYF; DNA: TGTGCCAGCAGCTTAGGACTAGCGGGAGAGGGGGATACGCAGTATTTT
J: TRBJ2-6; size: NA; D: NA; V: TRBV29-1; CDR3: CSVGGVGANVLTF; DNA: TGCAGCGTTGGCGGGGTTGGGGCCAACGTCCTGACTTTC
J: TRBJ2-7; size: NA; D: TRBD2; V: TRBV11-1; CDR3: CASSLDGLDYEQYF; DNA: TGTGCCAGCAGCTTGGACGGACTAGACTACGAGCAGTACTTC
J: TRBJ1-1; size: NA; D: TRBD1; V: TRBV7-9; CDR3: CASSSGPGGMATEAFF; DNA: TGTGCCAGCAGCTCAGGTCCAGGGGGAATGGCCACTGAAGCTTTCTTT
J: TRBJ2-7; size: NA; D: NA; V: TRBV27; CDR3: CASRSFRAEQYF; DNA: TGTGCCAGCAGAAGTTTCCGCGCCGAGCAGTACTTC
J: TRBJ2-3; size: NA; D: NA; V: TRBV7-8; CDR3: CASSLAESTDTQYF; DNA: TGTGCCAGCAGCTTAGCGGAAAGCACAGATACGCAGTATTTT
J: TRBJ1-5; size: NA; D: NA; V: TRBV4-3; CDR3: CASSQVLNQPQHF; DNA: TGCGCCAGCAGCCAAGTCCTTAATCAGCCCCAGCATTTT
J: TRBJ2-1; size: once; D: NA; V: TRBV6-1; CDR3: CASRPGPRGNEQFF; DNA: TGTGCCAGCAGACCGGGACCAAGGGGAAATGAGCAGTTCTTC
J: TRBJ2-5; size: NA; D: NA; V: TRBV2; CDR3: CASRSGTKETQYF; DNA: TGTGCCAGCAGGTCCGGGACAAAAGAGACCCAGTACTTC